This T cell receptor beta chain was captured in a study of tumor-infiltrating lymphocytes in primary liver carcinoma. Across the whole study: Roughly 3.65 to 8 million productive TCRbeta reads were obtained per sample, with similar numbers across tissue types. The study's findings and limits: All five tumor regions shared only about 8-25% of top clones. Tumor specimens were characterized by a significantly higher top-250-clone fraction than blood (p = 0.039).

This CDR3 is 12 amino acids long. CDR1 is SGHAT and CDR2 is FQNNGV in the germline V gene. A constant-region primer served to make TCR beta cDNA from roughly 540 ng total RNA. What produced the TCR beta libraries was three nested multiplex PCR rounds using slightly modified ARM-PCR. Forward primers for TRBV1-TRBV30 and a C-beta reverse primer served the first two PCR rounds, at approximately 10 cycles each. One entry per CDR3 protein, called by TCRdb with MiXCR from the multiplex PCR reads. The sample lists 30,000 to 35,000 distinct CDR3 sequences, around 78% occurring once. Unsorted bulk tissue (roughly 19-31 mg) underwent RNA and DNA co-extraction. On this clonotype itself: As yet, its antigen is unknown. A read error may produce the germline difference seen at one junction end.

Sequenced material: liver tumor tissue from sampling region 5. This sample's subset: tumor region T5, tumor centre. This chain uses TRBV11-2 with TRBJ2-3; D ambiguous. The clonotype comes from a man in his forties or fifties with primary liver carcinoma and hepatitis B virus infection. The CDR3 spells CTSSACTDTRYF. DNA of the CDR3: TGTACCAGCAGCGCCTGCACAGATACGCGGTATTTT. The whole variable domain, remainder taken from reference TRBV11-2 and TRBJ2-3, is EAGVAQSPRYKIIEKRQSVAFWCNPISGHATLYWYQQILGQGPKLLIQFQNNGVVDDSQLPKDRFSAERLKGVDSTLKIQPAKLEDSAVYLCTSSACTDTRYFGPGTRLTVL.